This TCR beta chain was found in a study of blood T cell repertoires in COVID-19. At the level of the study: COVID-19 samples, acute and convalescent, were from the United States, Italy and Spain.

The protocol was immunoSEQ multiplex PCR, while the TCRdb copy is restricted to in-frame clones and leaves out a portion. Among roughly 250,000 clones listed, approximately 83% were seen once. V was pared by 5 bases and J by 6 bases, with 12 bases of the junction left unmatched. The CDR3 has 16 amino acids. Germline V gene sequence: CDR1 MDHEN, CDR2 SYDVKM. This clonotype was sampled from a young woman who had recovered from COVID-19. What was sequenced was PBMCs or T cells enriched from blood (not recorded which). This chain connects TRBV28 to TRBJ2-1; TRBD2 matches at 8 bases. In nucleotides, the CDR3 is TGTGCCAGCAGTCCCCGGGACTACCGGGGGGGCAATGAGCAGTTCTTC. Protein sequence: CASSPRDYRGGNEQFF.